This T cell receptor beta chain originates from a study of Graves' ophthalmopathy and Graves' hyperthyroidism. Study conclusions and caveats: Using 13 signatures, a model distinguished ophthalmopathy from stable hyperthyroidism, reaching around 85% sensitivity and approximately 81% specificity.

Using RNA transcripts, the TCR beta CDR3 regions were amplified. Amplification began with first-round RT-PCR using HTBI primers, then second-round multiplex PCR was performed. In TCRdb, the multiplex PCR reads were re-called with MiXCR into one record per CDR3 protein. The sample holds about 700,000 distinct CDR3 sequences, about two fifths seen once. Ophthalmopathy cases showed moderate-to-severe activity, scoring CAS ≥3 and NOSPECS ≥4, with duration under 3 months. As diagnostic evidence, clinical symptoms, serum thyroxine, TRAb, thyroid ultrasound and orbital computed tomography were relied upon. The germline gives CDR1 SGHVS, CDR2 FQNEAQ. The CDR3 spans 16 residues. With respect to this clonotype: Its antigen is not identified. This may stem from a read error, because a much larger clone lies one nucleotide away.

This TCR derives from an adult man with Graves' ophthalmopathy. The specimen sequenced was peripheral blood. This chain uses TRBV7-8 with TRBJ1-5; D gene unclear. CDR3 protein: CPSSLAPDGFNQPQHF. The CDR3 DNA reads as TGTCCCAGCAGCTTAGCCCCTGACGGGTTCAATCAGCCCCAGCATTTT.